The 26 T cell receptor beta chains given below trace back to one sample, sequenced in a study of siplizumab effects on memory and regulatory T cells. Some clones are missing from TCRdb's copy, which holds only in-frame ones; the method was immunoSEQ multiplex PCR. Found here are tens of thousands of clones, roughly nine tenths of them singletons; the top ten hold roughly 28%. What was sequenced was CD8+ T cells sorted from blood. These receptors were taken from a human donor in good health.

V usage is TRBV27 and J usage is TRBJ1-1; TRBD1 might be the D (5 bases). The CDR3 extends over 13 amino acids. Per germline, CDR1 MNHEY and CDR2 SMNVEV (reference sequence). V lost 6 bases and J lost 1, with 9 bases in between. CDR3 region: CASRDRANTEAFF. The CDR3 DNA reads TGTGCCAGCAGAGACAGAGCGAACACTGAAGCTTTCTTT.

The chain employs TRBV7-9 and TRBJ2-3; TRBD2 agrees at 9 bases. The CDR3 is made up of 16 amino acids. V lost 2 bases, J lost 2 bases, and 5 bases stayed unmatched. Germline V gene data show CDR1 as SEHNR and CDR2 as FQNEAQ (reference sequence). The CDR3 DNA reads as TGTGCCAGCAGCTTATCGGCTAGCGGGAACACAGATACGCAGTATTTT. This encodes CASSLSASGNTDTQYF.

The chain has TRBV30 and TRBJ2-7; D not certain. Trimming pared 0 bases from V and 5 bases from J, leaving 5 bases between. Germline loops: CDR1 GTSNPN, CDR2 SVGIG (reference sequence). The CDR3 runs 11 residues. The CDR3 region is CAWSVYNEQYF. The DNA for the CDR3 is TGTGCCTGGAGTGTATACAACGAGCAGTACTTC. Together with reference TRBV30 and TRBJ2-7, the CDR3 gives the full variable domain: SQTIHQWPATLVQPVGSPLSLECTVEGTSNPNLYWYRQAAGRGLQLLFYSVGIGQISSEVPQNLSASRPQDRQFILSSKKLLLSDSGFYLCAWSVYNEQYFGPGTRLTVT.

CDR3 sequence: CASSWDSYEQYF. The DNA for the CDR3 is TGTGCCAGCAGCTGGGACAGCTACGAGCAGTACTTC. This rearrangement joins TRBV5-4 to TRBJ2-7; 7 bases align to TRBD1. CDR1 is SGHNT and CDR2 is YYREEE in the germline V gene (reference sequence). CDR3 length: 12 residues. V shed 3 bases and J 3 bases; nucleotides not matched to a gene: 0.

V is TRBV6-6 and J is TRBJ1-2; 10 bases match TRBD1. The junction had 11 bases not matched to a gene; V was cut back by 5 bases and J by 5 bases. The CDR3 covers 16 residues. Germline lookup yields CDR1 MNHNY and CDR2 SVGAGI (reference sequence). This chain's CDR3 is CASSPSGTGEWYGYTF. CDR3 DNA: TGTGCCAGCAGTCCGTCCGGGACAGGGGAGTGGTATGGCTACACCTTC.

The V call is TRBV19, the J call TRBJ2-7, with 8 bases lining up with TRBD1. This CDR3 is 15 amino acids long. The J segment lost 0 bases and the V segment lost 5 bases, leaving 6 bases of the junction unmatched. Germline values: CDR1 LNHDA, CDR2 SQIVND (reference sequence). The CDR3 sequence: CASSGAQGGSYEQYF. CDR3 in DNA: TGTGCCAGTAGTGGGGCACAGGGGGGCTCCTACGAGCAGTACTTC. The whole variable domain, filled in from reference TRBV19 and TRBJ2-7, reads DGGITQSPKYLFRKEGQNVTLSCEQNLNHDAMYWYRQDPGQGLRLIYYSQIVNDFQKGDIAEGYSVSREKKESFPLTVTSAQKNPTAFYLCASSGAQGGSYEQYFGPGTRLTVT.

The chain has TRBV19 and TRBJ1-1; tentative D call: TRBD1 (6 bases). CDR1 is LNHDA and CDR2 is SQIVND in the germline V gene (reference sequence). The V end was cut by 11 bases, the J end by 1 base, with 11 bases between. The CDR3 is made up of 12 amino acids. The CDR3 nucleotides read TGTGCCTCGGGACACAGGAACACTGAAGCTTTCTTT. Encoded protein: CASGHRNTEAFF.

CDR3 nucleotide sequence: TGTGCCAGCAGGCCACAGGGTTCCGAGGAGCAGTACTTC. Its translation is CASRPQGSEEQYF. This chain uses TRBV27 with TRBJ2-7; D possibly corresponds to TRBD1 (6 bases). CDR3 length equals 13 residues. The germline V gene encodes CDR1 MNHEY and CDR2 SMNVEV (reference sequence). V was cut by 6 bases and J by 7 bases, with 16 bases left in between.

The CDR3 DNA reads TGTGCCAGCAGTCCTCGGGACGAGGCCTACAATGAGCAGTTCTTC. Protein sequence: CASSPRDEAYNEQFF. V and J are TRBV6-5 and TRBJ2-1, with D perhaps being TRBD1 or TRBD2 (5 bases each). In germline, CDR1 is MNHEY, CDR2 SVGAGI. The CDR3 length is 15 residues. With 5 bases removed from V and 2 bases from J, the gap between germline ends came to 13 bases.

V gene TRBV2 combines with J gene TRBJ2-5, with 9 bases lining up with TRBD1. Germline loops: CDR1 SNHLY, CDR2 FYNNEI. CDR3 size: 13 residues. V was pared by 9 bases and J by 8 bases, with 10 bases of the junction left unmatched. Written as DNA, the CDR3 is TGTGCCAGTCGAGGGGGACAGGGCGAAACCCAGTACTTC. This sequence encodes CASRGGQGETQYF.

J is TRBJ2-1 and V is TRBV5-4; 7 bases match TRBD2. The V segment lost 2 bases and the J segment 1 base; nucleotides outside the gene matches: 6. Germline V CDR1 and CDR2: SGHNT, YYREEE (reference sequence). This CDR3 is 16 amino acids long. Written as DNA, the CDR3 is TGTGCCAGCAGCTTTCCTAGCGGCCTTTCCTACAATGAGCAGTTCTTC. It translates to CASSFPSGLSYNEQFF.

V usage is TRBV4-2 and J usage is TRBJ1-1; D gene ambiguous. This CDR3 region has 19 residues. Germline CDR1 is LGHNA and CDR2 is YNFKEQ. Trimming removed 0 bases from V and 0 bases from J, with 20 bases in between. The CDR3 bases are TGTGCCAGCAGCCAAGATTTGAAAGTCCTTAGCTTAATGAACACTGAAGCTTTCTTT. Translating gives CASSQDLKVLSLMNTEAFF.

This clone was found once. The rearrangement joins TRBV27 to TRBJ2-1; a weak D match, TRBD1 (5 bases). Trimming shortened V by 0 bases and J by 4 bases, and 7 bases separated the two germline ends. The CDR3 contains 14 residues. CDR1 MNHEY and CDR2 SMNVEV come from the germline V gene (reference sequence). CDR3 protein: CASSLSDTYNEQFF. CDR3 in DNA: TGTGCCAGCAGTTTATCGGACACATACAATGAGCAGTTCTTC.

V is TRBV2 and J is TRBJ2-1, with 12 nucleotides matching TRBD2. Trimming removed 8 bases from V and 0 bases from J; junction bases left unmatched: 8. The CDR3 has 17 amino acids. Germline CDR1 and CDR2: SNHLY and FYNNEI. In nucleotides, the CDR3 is TGTGCCAGCCTGACTAGCGGGGGCCCGAGCTCCTACAATGAGCAGTTCTTC. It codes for CASLTSGGPSSYNEQFF.

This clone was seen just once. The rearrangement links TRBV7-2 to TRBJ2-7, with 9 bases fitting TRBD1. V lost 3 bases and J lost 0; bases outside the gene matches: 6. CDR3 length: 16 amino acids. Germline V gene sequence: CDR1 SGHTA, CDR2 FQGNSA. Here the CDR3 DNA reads TGTGCCAGCAGCTTTGGCCGGGACAGGGTCTCCTACGAGCAGTACTTC. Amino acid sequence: CASSFGRDRVSYEQYF.

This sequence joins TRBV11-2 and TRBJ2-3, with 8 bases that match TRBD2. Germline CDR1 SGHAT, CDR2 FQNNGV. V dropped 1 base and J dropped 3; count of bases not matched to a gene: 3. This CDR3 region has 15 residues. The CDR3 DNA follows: TGTGCCAGCAGCTTAGCGGGAGGGAGGACAGATACGCAGTATTTT. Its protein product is CASSLAGGRTDTQYF.

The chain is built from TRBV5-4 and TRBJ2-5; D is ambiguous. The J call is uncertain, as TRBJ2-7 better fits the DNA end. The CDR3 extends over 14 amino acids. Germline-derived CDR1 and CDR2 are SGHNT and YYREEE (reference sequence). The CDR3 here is CASSLATEAYEQYF. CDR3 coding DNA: TGTGCCAGCAGCTTGGCCACAGAAGCCTACGAGCAGTACTTC.

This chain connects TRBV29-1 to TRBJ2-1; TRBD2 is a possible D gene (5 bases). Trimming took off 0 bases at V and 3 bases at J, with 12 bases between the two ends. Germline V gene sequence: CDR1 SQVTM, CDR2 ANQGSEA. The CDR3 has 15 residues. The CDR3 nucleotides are TGCAGCGTTGAAGACAGGTCGCGGGTCTACAATGAGCAGTTCTTC. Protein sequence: CSVEDRSRVYNEQFF.

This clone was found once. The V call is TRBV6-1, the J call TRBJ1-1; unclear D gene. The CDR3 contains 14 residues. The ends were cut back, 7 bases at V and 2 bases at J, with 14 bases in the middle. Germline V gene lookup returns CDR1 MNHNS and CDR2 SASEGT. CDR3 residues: CASKPRLGNTEAFF. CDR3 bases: TGTGCCAGCAAGCCCCGACTCGGAAACACTGAAGCTTTCTTT.

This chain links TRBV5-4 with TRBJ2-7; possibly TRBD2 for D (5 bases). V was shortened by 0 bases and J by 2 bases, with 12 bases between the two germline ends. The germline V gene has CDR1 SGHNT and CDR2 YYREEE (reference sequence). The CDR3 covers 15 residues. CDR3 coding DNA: TGTGCCAGCAGCTTGGGATGGACGGGGACCTACGAGCAGTACTTC. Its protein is CASSLGWTGTYEQYF.

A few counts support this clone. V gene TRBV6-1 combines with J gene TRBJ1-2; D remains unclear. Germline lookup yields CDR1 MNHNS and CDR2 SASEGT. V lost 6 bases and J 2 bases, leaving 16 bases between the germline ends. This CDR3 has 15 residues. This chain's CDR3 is CASRPPVSPNYGYTF. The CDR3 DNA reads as TGTGCCAGCAGGCCCCCCGTGTCGCCGAACTATGGCTACACCTTC.

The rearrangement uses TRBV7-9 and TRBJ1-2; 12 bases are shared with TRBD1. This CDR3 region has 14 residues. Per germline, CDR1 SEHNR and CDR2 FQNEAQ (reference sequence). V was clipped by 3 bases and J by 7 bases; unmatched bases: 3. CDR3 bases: TGTGCCAGCAGCTTCGGGACAGGGGGCATTGGCTACACCTTC. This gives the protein CASSFGTGGIGYTF.

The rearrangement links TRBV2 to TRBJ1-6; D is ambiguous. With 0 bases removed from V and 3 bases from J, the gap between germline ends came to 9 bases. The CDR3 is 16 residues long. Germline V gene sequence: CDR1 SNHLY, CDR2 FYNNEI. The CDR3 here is CASSEAGPYYNSPLHF. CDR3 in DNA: TGTGCCAGCAGTGAAGCAGGGCCCTACTATAATTCACCCCTCCACTTT.

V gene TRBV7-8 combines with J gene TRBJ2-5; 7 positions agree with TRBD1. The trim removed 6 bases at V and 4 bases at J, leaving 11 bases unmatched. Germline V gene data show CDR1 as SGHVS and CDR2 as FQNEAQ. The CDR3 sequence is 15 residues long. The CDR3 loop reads CASRSYRGARETQYF. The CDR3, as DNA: TGTGCCAGCAGGAGTTACAGGGGCGCACGAGAGACCCAGTACTTC.

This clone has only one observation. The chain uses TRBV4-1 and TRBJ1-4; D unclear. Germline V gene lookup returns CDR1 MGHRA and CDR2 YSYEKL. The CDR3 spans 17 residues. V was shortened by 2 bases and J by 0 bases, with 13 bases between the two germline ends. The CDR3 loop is CASSQLPDGATNEKLFF. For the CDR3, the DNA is TGCGCCAGCAGCCAATTACCCGACGGAGCAACTAATGAAAAACTGTTTTTT.

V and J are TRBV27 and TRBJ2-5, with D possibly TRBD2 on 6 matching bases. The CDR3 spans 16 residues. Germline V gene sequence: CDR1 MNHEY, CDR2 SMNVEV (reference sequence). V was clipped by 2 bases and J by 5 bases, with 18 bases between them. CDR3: CASSLGTSRVLETQYF. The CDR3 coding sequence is TGTGCCAGCAGTTTAGGCACTAGCAGAGTCCTGGAGACCCAGTACTTC.